This T cell receptor (beta chain) came from a study of Ad26.COV2.S vaccination and SARS-CoV-2 variants. Study details: By the intramuscular route, Ad26.COV2.S was given once, or twice 56 days apart.

Regarding the study as a whole: Among vaccine recipients, spike-specific TCR breadth exceeded that of placebo recipients.

Treatment noted: around 19 received Ad26.COV2.S at low or high dose, single or two shots; several received placebo; per-sample allocation not given. Sampling took place 63 days after the first vaccine or placebo injection. In the vaccine, an Ad26 vector expressed the SARS-CoV-2 spike of the Wuhan strain. Clones were sequenced by immunoSEQ multiplex PCR, and TCRdb holds only the in-frame ones, with some missing. The table records approximately 480,000 clones, around 85% of them present only once. Comment on this clone: Its matching antigen is unknown.

The sample was peripheral blood, taken in a trial of Ad26.COV2.S vaccine versus placebo. The source is a person between 18 and 65 years old who received the Ad26.COV2.S COVID-19 vaccine or a placebo.

The CDR3 here is CATSRGLAGARGNEQFF. DNA of the CDR3: TGTGCCACCAGCAGAGGACTAGCGGGAGCCAGAGGCAATGAGCAGTTCTTC. The chain combines TRBV15 with TRBJ2-1, with 12 positions matching TRBD2. Germline CDR1 and CDR2: LNHNV and YYDKDF (reference sequence). This CDR3 comprises 17 residues. J gave up 6 bases and V 1 base, and 7 bases lay outside the gene matches. Filled out from reference TRBV15 and TRBJ2-1, the complete variable domain reads DAMVIQNPRYQVTQFGKPVTLSCSQTLNHNVMYWYQQKSSQAPKLLFHYYDKDFNNEADTPDNFQSRRPNTSFCFLDIRSPGLGDTAMYLCATSRGLAGARGNEQFFGPGTRLTVL.